Listed here are 14 T cell receptor beta chains from one sample, sequenced in a study of T cells in Graves' hyperthyroidism and ophthalmopathy. RNA transcripts gave rise to amplified TCR beta CDR3 regions. First-round RT-PCR targeting the TCR CDR3 was performed with the HTBI primer set. In TCRdb, the multiplex PCR reads were re-called with MiXCR into one record per CDR3 protein. The table shows a few hundred thousand distinct CDR3 sequences, with about 20% occurring only once. The sequencing input was blood. The receptors come from a woman between 65 and 79 years old with Graves' ophthalmopathy.

In this sample, this clonotype turned up a few times. V and J are TRBV20-1 and TRBJ1-5; 9 nucleotides line up with TRBD1. V shed 2 bases, J shed 0 bases, and the junction held 5 bases outside the gene matches. Germline V gene lookup returns CDR1 DFQATT and CDR2 SNEGSKA (reference sequence). This CDR3 comprises 16 residues. The CDR3 DNA sequence: TGCAGTGCTAGAAACAGGGGGCGGCATAGCAATCAGCCCCAGCATTTT. The encoded protein is CSARNRGRHSNQPQHF.

The J gene is TRBJ2-1, the V gene TRBV12-3 or TRBV12-4, with unresolved D. The CDR3 sequence is 14 residues long. The germline V and J ends were trimmed by 2 bases and 8 bases, with 13 bases remaining between them. CDR3 nucleotides: TGTGCCAGCAGTTTATCCCGCGGACGGGATGAGCAGTTCTTC. As protein: CASSLSRGRDEQFF.

The J gene is TRBJ2-2, the V gene TRBV2; the D is unclear. Germline V gene lookup returns CDR1 SNHLY and CDR2 FYNNEI. This CDR3 contains 14 residues. Trimming took off 2 bases at V and 4 bases at J, with 8 bases between the two ends. In DNA, the CDR3 is TGTGCCAGCAGTGAACTCGTATTCACCGGGGAGCTGTTTTTT. Protein product: CASSELVFTGELFF.

This rearrangement joins TRBV4-3 to TRBJ2-3; D not resolved. The germline gives CDR1 LGHNA, CDR2 YSLEER. Trimming shortened V by 1 base and J by 2 bases, and 4 bases separated the two germline ends. The CDR3 sequence is 13 residues long. The CDR3 is CASSQAYTDTQYF. The CDR3 DNA reads as TGCGCCAGCAGCCAAGCTTACACAGATACGCAGTATTTT.

This clonotype was seen ten or more times. V gene TRBV30 combines with J gene TRBJ2-3; TRBD1 matches at 7 bases. This CDR3 is built from 16 residues. CDR1 is GTSNPN and CDR2 is SVGIG in the germline V gene (reference sequence). Trimming cost V 0 bases and J 1 base; bases outside gene matches: 7. The CDR3 DNA reads TGTGCCTGGAGTGTTTACAGGGGTTGGGGCACAGATACGCAGTATTTT. It codes for CAWSVYRGWGTDTQYF.

J is TRBJ1-2 and V is TRBV3-1; perhaps TRBD1 as D (5 bases). The V end lost 0 bases, the J end lost 8 bases, and 16 bases lay between the germline ends. Per germline, CDR1 LGHDT and CDR2 YNNKEL (reference sequence). This CDR3 has 15 residues. CDR3 nucleotide sequence: TGTGCCAGCAGCCAAGAAATCCCAGGGTTCAGCGGCTACACCTTC. Amino acid sequence: CASSQEIPGFSGYTF.

The sample holds many counts of this clonotype. The rearrangement joins TRBV2 to TRBJ2-1, with 14 positions matching TRBD2. Germline V CDR1 and CDR2: SNHLY, FYNNEI. The CDR3 consists of 15 residues. After removal of 3 bases from V and 7 bases from J, the junction contained 2 bases not matched to a gene. The CDR3 sequence is CASSEGLAGVNEQFF. In DNA form, the CDR3 reads TGTGCCAGCAGTGAGGGACTAGCGGGAGTAAATGAGCAGTTCTTC.

Notes on this clonotype: This may be a read error: a much more frequent sequence differs by one nucleotide. J is TRBJ1-5 and V is TRBV6-1; D is unclear. Per the germline V gene, CDR1 is MNHNS and CDR2 is SASEGT. V was trimmed by 7 bases and J by 0 bases, leaving 4 bases between them. CDR3 size: 12 residues. Here the CDR3 DNA reads TGTGCCAGCAAAGTTAGCAATCAGCCCCAGCATTTT. This sequence encodes CASKVSNQPQHF.

For the CDR3, the DNA is TGTGCCAGCAGCCTAAGTCTGGGAGGCTACACCTTC. Encoded protein: CASSLSLGGYTF. The gene calls are TRBV7-2 and TRBJ1-2; D is unclear. V lost 5 bases to trimming and J lost 8 bases, with 12 bases between them. CDR3 length: 12 amino acids. Per germline, CDR1 SGHTA and CDR2 FQGNSA.

This clonotype was counted only a few times. The chain is built from TRBV10-3 and TRBJ2-7, with TRBD1 matching 7 bases. Germline lookup yields CDR1 ENHRY and CDR2 SYGVKD. This CDR3 region has 15 residues. With V trimmed by 0 bases and J by 0 bases, 2 bases remained unmatched. The CDR3 here is CAISESGQFSYEQYF. The CDR3 nucleotides read TGTGCCATCAGTGAGTCGGGACAGTTCTCCTACGAGCAGTACTTC.

This clonotype has only a few counts. V usage is TRBV19 and J usage is TRBJ1-5; D remains ambiguous. Germline CDR1 and CDR2: LNHDA and SQIVND (reference sequence). Trimming removed 3 bases from V and 6 bases from J, with 9 bases in between. CDR3 length equals 13 residues. CDR3 amino acids: CASSMDIRQPQHF. The DNA for the CDR3 is TGTGCCAGTAGTATGGATATCCGTCAGCCCCAGCATTTT. Full variable domain (missing parts from reference TRBV19 and TRBJ1-5): DGGITQSPKYLFRKEGQNVTLSCEQNLNHDAMYWYRQDPGQGLRLIYYSQIVNDFQKGDIAEGYSVSREKKESFPLTVTSAQKNPTAFYLCASSMDIRQPQHFGDGTRLSIL.

Concerning this clonotype itself: This may arise from a read error, as a much more abundant clone is one base away. The V gene is TRBV12-3 or TRBV12-4, the J gene TRBJ1-1; TRBD1 matches at 12 bases. This CDR3 is built from 15 residues. Trimming removed 6 bases from V and 3 bases from J; junction bases left unmatched: 5. In DNA form, the CDR3 reads TGTGCCAGCAGGCCCGGGACAGGGGGCTACACTGAAGCTTTCTTT. Translated: CASRPGTGGYTEAFF.

The chain joins TRBV15 to TRBJ2-7; 14 positions match TRBD2. The CDR3 is 18 amino acids. Germline V lookup: CDR1 LNHNV, CDR2 YYDKDF (reference sequence). V was pared by 0 bases and J by 7 bases, with 11 bases of the junction left unmatched. CDR3 sequence: CATSRDGTSGSLSGEQYF. As DNA, the CDR3 is TGTGCCACCAGCAGAGACGGGACTAGCGGGAGTCTCAGCGGGGAGCAGTACTTC.

This clonotype was counted many times. The V call is TRBV24-1, the J call TRBJ2-1; TRBD2 matches at 10 bases. The junction had 4 bases not matched to a gene; V was cut back by 2 bases and J by 4 bases. Looked up from germline, CDR1 is KGHDR and CDR2 is SFDVKD. The CDR3 covers 16 residues. Here the CDR3 DNA reads TGTGCCACCAGTGATTCGCCTAGCGGGAGTTACAATGAGCAGTTCTTC. Translating it yields CATSDSPSGSYNEQFF.